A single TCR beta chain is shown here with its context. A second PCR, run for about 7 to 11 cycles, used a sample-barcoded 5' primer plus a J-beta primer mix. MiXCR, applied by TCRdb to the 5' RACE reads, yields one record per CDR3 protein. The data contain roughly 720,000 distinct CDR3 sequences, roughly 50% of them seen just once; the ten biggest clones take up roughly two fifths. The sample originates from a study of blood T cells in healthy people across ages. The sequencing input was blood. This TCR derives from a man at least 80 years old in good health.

The CDR3 sequence is CASSIGTSLSYEQYF. The CDR3 bases are TGCGCCAGCAGCATCGGGACTAGCTTATCCTACGAGCAGTACTTC. This sequence joins TRBV5-1 and TRBJ2-7; 9 bases match TRBD2. The V and J ends lost 4 bases and 1 base, in that order; junction bases with no gene match: 6. CDR3 size: 15 residues. CDR1 and CDR2 (germline): SGHRS, YFSETQ.